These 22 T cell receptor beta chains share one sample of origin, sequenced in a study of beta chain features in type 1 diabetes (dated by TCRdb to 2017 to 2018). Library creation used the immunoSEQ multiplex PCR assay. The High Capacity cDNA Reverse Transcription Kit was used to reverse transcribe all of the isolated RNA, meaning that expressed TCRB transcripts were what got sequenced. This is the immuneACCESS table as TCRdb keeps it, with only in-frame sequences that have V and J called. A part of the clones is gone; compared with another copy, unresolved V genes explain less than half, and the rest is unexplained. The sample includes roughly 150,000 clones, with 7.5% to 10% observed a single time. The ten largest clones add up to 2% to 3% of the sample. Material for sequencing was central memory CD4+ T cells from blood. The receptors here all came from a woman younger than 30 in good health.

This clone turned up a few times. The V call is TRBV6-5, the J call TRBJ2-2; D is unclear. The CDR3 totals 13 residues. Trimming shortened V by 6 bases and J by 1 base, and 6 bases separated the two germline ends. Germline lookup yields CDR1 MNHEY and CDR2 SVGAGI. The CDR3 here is CASRAGNTGELFF. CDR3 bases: TGTGCCAGCAGGGCTGGGAACACCGGGGAGCTGTTTTTT.

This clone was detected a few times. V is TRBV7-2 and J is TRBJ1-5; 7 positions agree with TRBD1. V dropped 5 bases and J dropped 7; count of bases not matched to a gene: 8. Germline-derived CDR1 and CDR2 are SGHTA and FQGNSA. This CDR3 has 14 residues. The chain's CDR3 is CASSAVQGPQPQHF. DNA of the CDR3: TGTGCCAGCAGCGCGGTACAGGGGCCACAGCCCCAGCATTTT.

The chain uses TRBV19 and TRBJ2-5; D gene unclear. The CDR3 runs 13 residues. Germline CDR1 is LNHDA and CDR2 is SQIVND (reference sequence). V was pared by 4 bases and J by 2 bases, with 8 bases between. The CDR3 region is CASSRLVQETQYF. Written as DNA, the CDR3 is TGTGCCAGTAGTAGGCTAGTACAAGAGACCCAGTACTTC.

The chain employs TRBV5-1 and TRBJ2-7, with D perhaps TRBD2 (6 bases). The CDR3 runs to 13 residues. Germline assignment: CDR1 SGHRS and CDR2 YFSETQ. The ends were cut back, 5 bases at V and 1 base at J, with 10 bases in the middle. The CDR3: CASRLTSSYEQYF. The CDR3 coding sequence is TGCGCCAGCAGACTGACTAGTTCCTACGAGCAGTACTTC.

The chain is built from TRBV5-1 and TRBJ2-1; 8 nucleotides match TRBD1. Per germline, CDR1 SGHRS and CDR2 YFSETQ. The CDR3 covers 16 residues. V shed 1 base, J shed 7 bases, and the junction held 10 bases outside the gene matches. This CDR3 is CASSLRGQGNENEQFF. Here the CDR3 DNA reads TGCGCCAGCAGCTTGAGAGGACAGGGAAATGAGAATGAGCAGTTCTTC. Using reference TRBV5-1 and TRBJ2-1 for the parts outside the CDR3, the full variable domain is KAGVTQTPRYLIKTRGQQVTLSCSPISGHRSVSWYQQTPGQGLQFLFEYFSETQRNKGNFPGRFSGRQFSNSRSEMNVSTLELGDSALYLCASSLRGQGNENEQFFGPGTRLTVL.

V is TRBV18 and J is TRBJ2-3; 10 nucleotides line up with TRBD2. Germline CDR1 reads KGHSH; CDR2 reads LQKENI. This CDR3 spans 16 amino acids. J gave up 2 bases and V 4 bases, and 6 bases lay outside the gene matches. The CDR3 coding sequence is TGTGCCAGCTCACTTCCAGCGGGGGGGGTCACAGATACGCAGTATTTT. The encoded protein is CASSLPAGGVTDTQYF.

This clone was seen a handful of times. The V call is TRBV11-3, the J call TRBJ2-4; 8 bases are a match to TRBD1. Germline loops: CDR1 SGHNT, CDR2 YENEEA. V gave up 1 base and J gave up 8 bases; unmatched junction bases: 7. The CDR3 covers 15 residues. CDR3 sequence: CASSLVQGALDIQYF. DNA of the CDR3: TGTGCCAGCAGCTTAGTTCAGGGGGCCTTGGACATTCAGTACTTC.

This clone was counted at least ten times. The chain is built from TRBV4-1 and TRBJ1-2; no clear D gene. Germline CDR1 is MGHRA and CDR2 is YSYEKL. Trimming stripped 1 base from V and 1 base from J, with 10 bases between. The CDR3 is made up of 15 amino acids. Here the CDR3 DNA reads TGCGCCAGCAGCCAAGCCATCAGGAATAACTATGGCTACACCTTC. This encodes CASSQAIRNNYGYTF.

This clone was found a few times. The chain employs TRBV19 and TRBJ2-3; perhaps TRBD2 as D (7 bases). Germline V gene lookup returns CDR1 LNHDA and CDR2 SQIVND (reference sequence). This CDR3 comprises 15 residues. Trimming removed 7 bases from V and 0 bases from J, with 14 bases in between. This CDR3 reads CASNREGGSTDTQYF. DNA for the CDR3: TGTGCCAGTAACAGGGAGGGGGGGAGCACAGATACGCAGTATTTT.

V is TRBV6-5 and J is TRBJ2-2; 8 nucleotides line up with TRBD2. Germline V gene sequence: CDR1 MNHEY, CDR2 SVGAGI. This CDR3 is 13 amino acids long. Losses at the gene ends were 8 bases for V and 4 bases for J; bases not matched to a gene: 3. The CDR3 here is CASALAVTGELFF. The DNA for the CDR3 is TGTGCCAGCGCACTAGCGGTCACCGGGGAGCTGTTTTTT.

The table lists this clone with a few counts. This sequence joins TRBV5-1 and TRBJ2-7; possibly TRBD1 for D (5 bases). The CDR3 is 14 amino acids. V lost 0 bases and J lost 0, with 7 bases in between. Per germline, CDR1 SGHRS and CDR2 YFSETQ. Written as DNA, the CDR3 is TGCGCCAGCAGCTTGGAGGGGCCCTCCTACGAGCAGTACTTC. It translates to CASSLEGPSYEQYF.

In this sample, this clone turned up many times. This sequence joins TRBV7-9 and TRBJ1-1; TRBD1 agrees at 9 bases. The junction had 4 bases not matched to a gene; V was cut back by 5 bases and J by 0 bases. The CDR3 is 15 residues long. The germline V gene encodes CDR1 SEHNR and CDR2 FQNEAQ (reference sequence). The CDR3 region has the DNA TGTGCCAGCAGCCCTTGGACAGGGGTGAACACTGAAGCTTTCTTT. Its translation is CASSPWTGVNTEAFF. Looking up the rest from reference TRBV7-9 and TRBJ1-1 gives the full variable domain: DTGVSQNPRHKITKRGQNVTFRCDPISEHNRLYWYRQTLGQGPEFLTYFQNEAQLEKSRLLSDRFSAERPKGSFSTLEIQRTEQGDSAMYLCASSPWTGVNTEAFFGQGTRLTVV.

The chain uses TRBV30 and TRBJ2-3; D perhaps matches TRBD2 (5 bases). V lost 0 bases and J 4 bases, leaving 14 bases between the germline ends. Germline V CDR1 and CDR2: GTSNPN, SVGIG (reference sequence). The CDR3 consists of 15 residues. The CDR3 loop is CAWSVRLSGADTQYF. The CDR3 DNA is TGTGCCTGGAGTGTTAGACTGTCCGGGGCAGATACGCAGTATTTT.

Written as DNA, the CDR3 is TGTGCCAGCAGTATGGGGACTAGCGGACCATACGAGCAGTACTTC. This codes for CASSMGTSGPYEQYF. The J gene is TRBJ2-7, the V gene TRBV6-6, with 11 positions matching TRBD2. V lost 5 bases to trimming and J lost 4 bases; unmatched junction nucleotides: 7. The germline V gene encodes CDR1 MNHNY and CDR2 SVGAGI (reference sequence). This CDR3 comprises 15 residues.

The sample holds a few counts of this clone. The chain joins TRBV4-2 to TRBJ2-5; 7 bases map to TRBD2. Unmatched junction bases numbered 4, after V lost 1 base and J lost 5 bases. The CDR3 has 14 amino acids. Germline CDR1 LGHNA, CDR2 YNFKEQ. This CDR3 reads CASSQGGGTETQYF. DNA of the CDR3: TGTGCCAGCAGCCAAGGGGGAGGGACGGAGACCCAGTACTTC.

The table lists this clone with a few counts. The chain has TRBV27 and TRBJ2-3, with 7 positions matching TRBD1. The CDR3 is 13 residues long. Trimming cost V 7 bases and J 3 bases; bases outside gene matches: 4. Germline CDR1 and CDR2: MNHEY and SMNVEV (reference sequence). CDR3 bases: TGTGCCAGCACCGGACAGGAAACAGATACGCAGTATTTT. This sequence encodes CASTGQETDTQYF.

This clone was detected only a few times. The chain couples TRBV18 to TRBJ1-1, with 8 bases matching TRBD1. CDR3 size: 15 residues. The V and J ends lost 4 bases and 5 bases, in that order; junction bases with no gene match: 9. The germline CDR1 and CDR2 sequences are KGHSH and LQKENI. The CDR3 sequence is CASSQARGPGTEAFF. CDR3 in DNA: TGTGCCAGCTCACAAGCCAGGGGGCCGGGGACTGAAGCTTTCTTT. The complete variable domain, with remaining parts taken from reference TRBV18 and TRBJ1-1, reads NAGVMQNPRHLVRRRGQEARLRCSPMKGHSHVYWYRQLPEEGLKFMVYLQKENIIDESGMPKERFSAEFPKEGPSILRIQQVVRGDSAAYFCASSQARGPGTEAFFGQGTRLTVV.

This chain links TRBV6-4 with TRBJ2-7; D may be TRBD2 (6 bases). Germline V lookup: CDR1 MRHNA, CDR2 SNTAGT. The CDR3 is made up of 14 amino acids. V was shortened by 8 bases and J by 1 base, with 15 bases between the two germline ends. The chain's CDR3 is CASEGPGLSYEQYF. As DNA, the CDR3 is TGTGCCAGCGAAGGACCAGGACTATCCTACGAGCAGTACTTC.

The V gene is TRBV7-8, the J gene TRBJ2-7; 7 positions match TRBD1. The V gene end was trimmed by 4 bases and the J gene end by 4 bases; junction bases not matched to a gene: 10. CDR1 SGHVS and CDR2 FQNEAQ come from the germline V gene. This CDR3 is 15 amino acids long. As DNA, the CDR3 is TGTGCCAGCAGCTCAGGACAGGAAAACTTTTACGAGCAGTACTTC. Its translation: CASSSGQENFYEQYF. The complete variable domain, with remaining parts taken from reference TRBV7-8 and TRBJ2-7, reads GAGVSQSPRYKVAKRGQDVALRCDPISGHVSLFWYQQALGQGPEFLTYFQNEAQLDKSGLPSDRFFAERPEGSVSTLKIQRTQQEDSAVYLCASSSGQENFYEQYFGPGTRLTVT.

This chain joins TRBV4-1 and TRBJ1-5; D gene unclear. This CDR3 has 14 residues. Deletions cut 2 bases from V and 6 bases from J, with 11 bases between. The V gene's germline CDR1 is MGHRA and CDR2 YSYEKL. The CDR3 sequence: CASSQHEGGQPQHF. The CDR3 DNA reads TGCGCCAGCAGCCAACACGAAGGAGGTCAGCCCCAGCATTTT.

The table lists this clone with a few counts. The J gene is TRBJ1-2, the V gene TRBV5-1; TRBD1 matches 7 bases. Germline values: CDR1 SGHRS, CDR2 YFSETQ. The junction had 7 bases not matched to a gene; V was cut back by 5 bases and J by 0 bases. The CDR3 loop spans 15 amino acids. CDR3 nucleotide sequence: TGCGCCAGCAGGCCAGGGACAGCGGCTAACTATGGCTACACCTTC. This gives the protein CASRPGTAANYGYTF.

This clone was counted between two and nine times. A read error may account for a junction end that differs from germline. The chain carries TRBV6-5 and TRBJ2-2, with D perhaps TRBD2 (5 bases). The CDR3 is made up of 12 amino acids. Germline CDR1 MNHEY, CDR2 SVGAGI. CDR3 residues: CASSYWTGEPFF. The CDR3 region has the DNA TGTGCCAGCAGTTACTGGACCGGGGAGCCGTTTTTT.